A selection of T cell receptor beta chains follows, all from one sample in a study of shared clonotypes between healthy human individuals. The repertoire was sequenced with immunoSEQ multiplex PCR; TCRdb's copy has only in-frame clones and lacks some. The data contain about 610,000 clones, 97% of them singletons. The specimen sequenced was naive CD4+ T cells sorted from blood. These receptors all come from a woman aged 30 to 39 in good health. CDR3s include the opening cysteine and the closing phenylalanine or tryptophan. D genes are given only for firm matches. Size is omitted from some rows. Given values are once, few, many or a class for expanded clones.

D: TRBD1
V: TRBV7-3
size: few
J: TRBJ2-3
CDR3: CASSRDRPDTQYF
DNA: TGTGCCAGCAGCCGGGACAGACCAGATACGCAGTATTTT

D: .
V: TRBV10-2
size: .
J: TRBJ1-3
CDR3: CASTLLNTGSSGNTIYF
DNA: TGCGCCAGCACTCTCCTCAACACAGGGAGCTCTGGAAACACCATATATTTT

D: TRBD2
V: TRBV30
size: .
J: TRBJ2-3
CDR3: CAWSFGSLGGRAIDTQYF
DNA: TGTGCCTGGAGTTTCGGTAGTCTTGGCGGGAGGGCCATAGATACGCAGTATTTT

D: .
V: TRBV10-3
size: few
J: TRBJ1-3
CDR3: CPGRGSGNTIYF
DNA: TGCCCCGGGCGGGGTTCTGGAAACACCATATATTTT

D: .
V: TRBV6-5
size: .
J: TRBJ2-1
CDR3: CASRRTRGSYNEQFF
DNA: TGTGCCAGCAGGCGAACCAGGGGCTCCTACAATGAGCAGTTCTTC

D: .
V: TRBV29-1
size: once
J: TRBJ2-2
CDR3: CSVPHRVNGELFF
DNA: TGCAGCGTTCCCCACAGGGTAAACGGGGAGCTGTTTTTT

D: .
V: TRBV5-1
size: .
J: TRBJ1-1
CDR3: CASSPTGWDTEAFF
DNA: TGCGCCAGCAGCCCAACAGGTTGGGACACTGAAGCTTTCTTT

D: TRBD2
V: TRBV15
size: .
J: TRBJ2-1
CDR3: CATSREAGGSHNEQFF
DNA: TGTGCCACCAGCAGAGAGGCGGGAGGGTCCCACAATGAGCAGTTCTTC

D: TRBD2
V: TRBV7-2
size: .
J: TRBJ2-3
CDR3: CASSLESSGSTDTQYF
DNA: TGTGCCAGCAGCTTAGAGTCTAGCGGTAGCACAGATACGCAGTATTTT

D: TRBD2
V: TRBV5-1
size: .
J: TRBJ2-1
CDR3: CASSWTSGPGNEQFF
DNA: TGCGCCAGCAGCTGGACTAGCGGCCCTGGCAATGAGCAGTTCTTC

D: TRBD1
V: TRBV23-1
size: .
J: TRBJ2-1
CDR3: CASSHPGQGGSGLAEGESVSEQFF
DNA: TGCGCCAGCAGTCATCCAGGACAGGGGGGTTCGGGGCTAGCGGAGGGAGAGTCAGTAAGTGAGCAGTTCTTC

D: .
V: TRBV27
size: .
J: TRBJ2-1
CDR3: CASSLDSSNEQFF
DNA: TGTGCCAGCAGTTTAGACAGTTCCAATGAGCAGTTCTTC

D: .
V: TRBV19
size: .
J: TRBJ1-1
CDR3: CASIYDTEAFF
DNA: TGTGCCAGTATATACGACACTGAAGCTTTCTTT

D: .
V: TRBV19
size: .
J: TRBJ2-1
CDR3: CASSYTRGYSNEQFF
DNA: TGTGCCAGTAGTTATACAAGGGGCTATTCCAATGAGCAGTTCTTC

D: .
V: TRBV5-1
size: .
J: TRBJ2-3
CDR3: CASSGGTTDTQYF
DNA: TGCGCCAGCAGTGGAGGGACCACAGATACGCAGTATTTT

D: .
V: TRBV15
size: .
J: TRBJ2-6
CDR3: CATSRGESGANVLTF
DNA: TGTGCCACCAGTAGAGGGGAATCTGGGGCCAACGTCCTGACTTTC

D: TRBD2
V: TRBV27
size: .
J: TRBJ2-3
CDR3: CASNPDGLAGPAPGTDTQYF
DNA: TGTGCCAGCAACCCAGACGGACTAGCGGGGCCGGCCCCTGGCACAGATACGCAGTATTTT

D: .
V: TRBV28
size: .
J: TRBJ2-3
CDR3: CASSPRADTQYF
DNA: TGTGCCAGCAGTCCTCGTGCAGATACGCAGTATTTT

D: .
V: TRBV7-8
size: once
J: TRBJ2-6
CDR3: CASRSGRGRSSGANVLTF
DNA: TGTGCCAGCAGGAGTGGGAGGGGGAGAAGCTCTGGGGCCAACGTCCTGACTTTC

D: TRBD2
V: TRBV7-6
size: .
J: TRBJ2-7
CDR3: CASSLNLGREGDEQYF
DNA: TGTGCCAGCAGCTTAAACCTAGGGCGGGAGGGAGACGAGCAGTACTTC

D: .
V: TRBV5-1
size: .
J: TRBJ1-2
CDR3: CASSPQMHNPYGYTF
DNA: TGCGCCAGCAGCCCACAGATGCACAATCCCTATGGCTACACCTTC

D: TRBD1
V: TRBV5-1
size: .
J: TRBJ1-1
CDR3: CASSLQTGFKITEAFF
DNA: TGCGCCAGCAGCTTACAGACAGGGTTCAAGATAACTGAAGCTTTCTTT

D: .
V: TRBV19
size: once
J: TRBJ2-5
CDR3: CASSIVGGETQYF
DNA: TGTGCCAGTAGTATAGTGGGGGGAGAGACCCAGTACTTC

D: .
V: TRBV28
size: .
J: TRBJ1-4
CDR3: CASSLSEAIGEKLFF
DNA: TGTGCCAGCAGTTTATCCGAGGCGATTGGTGAAAAACTGTTTTTT

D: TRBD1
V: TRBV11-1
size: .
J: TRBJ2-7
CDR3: CASSRDSTYEQYF
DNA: TGTGCCAGCAGCCGGGACAGTACCTACGAGCAGTACTTC

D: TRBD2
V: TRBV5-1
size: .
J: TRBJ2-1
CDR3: CASSLRTSGSSNEQFF
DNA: TGCGCCAGCAGCTTAAGGACTAGCGGGAGTTCCAATGAGCAGTTCTTC

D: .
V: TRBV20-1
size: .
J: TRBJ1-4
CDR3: CSASQTRATF
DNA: TGCAGTGCTAGCCAGACACGGGCGACCTTT

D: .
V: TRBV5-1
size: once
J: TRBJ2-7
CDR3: CASSLGTARNEQYF
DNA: TGCGCCAGCAGCTTGGGGACAGCGAGGAACGAGCAGTACTTC

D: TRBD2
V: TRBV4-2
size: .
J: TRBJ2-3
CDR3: CASSKAAGLGPDTQYF
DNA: TGTGCCAGCAGTAAAGCTGCCGGACTAGGGCCAGATACGCAGTATTTT

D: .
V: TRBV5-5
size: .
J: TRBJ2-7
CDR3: CASSFGSRDYEQYF
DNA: TGTGCCAGCAGCTTCGGGAGTAGGGACTACGAGCAGTACTTC

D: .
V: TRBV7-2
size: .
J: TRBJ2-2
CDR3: CASSPSRVFPGELFF
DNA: TGTGCCAGCAGCCCCAGCAGGGTCTTTCCCGGGGAGCTGTTTTTT

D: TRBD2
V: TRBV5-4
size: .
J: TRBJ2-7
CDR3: CASSRRLAGEFHEQYF
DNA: TGTGCCAGCAGCCGAAGACTAGCGGGAGAGTTCCACGAGCAGTACTTC

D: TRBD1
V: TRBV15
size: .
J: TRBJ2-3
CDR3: CATSRGQGAGDTQYF
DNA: TGTGCCACCAGCAGAGGGCAGGGGGCAGGGGATACGCAGTATTTT

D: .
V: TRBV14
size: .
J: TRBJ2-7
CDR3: CASSYPGFFYEQYF
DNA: TGTGCCAGCAGCTACCCGGGATTCTTCTACGAGCAGTACTTC

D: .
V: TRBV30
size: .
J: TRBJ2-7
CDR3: CAWSPIGGARQYF
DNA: TGTGCCTGGAGCCCTATAGGGGGAGCGCGGCAGTACTTC

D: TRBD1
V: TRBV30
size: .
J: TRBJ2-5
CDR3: CAWIPQGVRETQYF
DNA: TGTGCCTGGATACCACAGGGGGTCCGGGAGACCCAGTACTTC

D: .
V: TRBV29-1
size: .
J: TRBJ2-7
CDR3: CSVEDRKTPYPEQYF
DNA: TGCAGCGTTGAGGACCGAAAGACACCATATCCCGAGCAGTACTTC

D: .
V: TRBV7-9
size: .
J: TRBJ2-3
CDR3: CASSSRGSSTDTQYF
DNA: TGTGCCAGCAGCTCGCGGGGATCTAGCACAGATACGCAGTATTTT

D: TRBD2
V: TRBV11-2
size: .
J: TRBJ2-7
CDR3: CASSFGRGSGRASEQYF
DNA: TGTGCCAGCAGCTTTGGGCGCGGGAGCGGGAGGGCCAGCGAGCAGTACTTC

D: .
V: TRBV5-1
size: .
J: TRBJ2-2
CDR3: CASSLVPGGTGELFF
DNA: TGCGCCAGCAGCTTGGTCCCAGGAGGCACCGGGGAGCTGTTTTTT

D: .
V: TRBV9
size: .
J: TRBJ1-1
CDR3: CASSAGQYTEAFF
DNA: TGTGCCAGCAGCGCAGGGCAGTACACTGAAGCTTTCTTT

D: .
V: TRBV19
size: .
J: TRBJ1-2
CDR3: CASTRDGTRGYTF
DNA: TGTGCCAGTACCCGGGACGGAACCAGGGGCTACACCTTC

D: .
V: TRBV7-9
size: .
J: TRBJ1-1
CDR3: CASRSWANTEAFF
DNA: TGTGCCAGCAGGTCATGGGCGAACACTGAAGCTTTCTTT